A single sample gave rise to the 2 T cell receptor beta chains below, sequenced in a study of cytomegalovirus exposure and HLA in healthy donors. PCR amplification relied on 60 Vbeta primers (plus 13 Jbeta primers). Method: immunoSEQ multiplex PCR; TCRdb's copy keeps in-frame clones and lacks some. This sample carries about 70,000 clones, with 2.4% going to the ten biggest clones. The sample consisted of PBMCs. The receptors originated from a female donor in good health and CMV-seropositive.

The chain recombines TRBV5-4 with TRBJ1-1, with TRBD1 matching over 7 bases. CDR3 size: 15 residues. The ends lost 2 bases at V and 4 bases at J; junction bases unmatched: 8. Germline CDR1 and CDR2: SGHNT and YYREEE (reference sequence). This chain's CDR3 is CASSFGPGQPTEAFF. The CDR3 DNA reads as TGTGCCAGCAGCTTTGGCCCGGGACAGCCCACTGAAGCTTTCTTT.

V and J are TRBV5-4 and TRBJ2-5, with 9 bases matching TRBD2. From germline, CDR1 is SGHNT and CDR2 YYREEE (reference sequence). The CDR3 has 17 residues. V shed 1 base and J 3 bases; nucleotides not matched to a gene: 10. The CDR3 loop reads CASSLWGASGAEETQYF. In DNA, the CDR3 is TGTGCCAGCAGCTTGTGGGGAGCTAGCGGGGCCGAAGAGACCCAGTACTTC.